The T cell receptor beta chain under discussion was sequenced for a study of cytomegalovirus exposure and HLA in healthy donors. Findings and caveats of the study: There were a few CMV-associated chains whose specificity for CMV antigens was confirmed in vitro. Diagnosis of cytomegalovirus status made by the classifier reportedly showed high specificity and sensitivity. Presence/absence analyses assumed roughly uniform sequencing depth across donors.

CDR3 length equals 15 residues. Germline CDR1 is SSHAT and CDR2 is FNYEAQ (reference sequence). The PCR used 60 Vbeta and 13 Jbeta primers. The repertoire was sequenced with immunoSEQ multiplex PCR; TCRdb's copy has only in-frame clones and lacks some. The data hold 85,000 to 100,000 clones, with around three quarters observed a single time. Regarding this clone: Its antigen is not known. The junction and the germline gene differ at one end; a read error may be behind it.

V usage is TRBV7-7 and J usage is TRBJ2-5, with 12 bases lining up with TRBD1. This receptor was identified in a male donor in good health and CMV-seropositive. Sequencing input: PBMCs. This CDR3 is CASSLGQGAGETQYF. CDR3 DNA sequence: TGTGCTAGCAGCCTGGGACAGGGGGCCGGGGAGACCCAGTACTTC.